Detailed here is one TCR beta chain. The method was immunoSEQ multiplex PCR; TCRdb's version includes in-frame clones alone and lacks a portion of them. Of around 50,000 clones detected, approximately 95% appear once; the ten largest clones hold approximately 6%. CDR3 length: 17 amino acids. V dropped 4 bases and J dropped 0; count of bases not matched to a gene: 7. The V gene's germline CDR1 is SGDLS and CDR2 YYNGEE. These data originate in a study of T cell changes during pregnancy in multiple sclerosis. The sample here was CD8+ T cells from peripheral blood mononuclear cells, taken in the first trimester of pregnancy. The chain couples TRBV9 to TRBJ2-6, with 7 bases fitting TRBD2. The sequence came from a female donor with multiple sclerosis, enrolled in a pregnancy study. The CDR3 region is CASSSGGSSSGANVLTF. CDR3 in DNA: TGTGCCAGCAGCTCCGGGGGGTCAAGCTCTGGGGCCAACGTCCTGACTTTC.